This is a list of T cell receptor beta chains from one sample in a study of OX40 agonist ivuxolimab in advanced cancers. Data came from immunoSEQ multiplex PCR; TCRdb stores just in-frame clones and leaves some out. The top ten clones hold roughly 8.4% of a sample with tens of thousands of clones, about 90% of them seen once. The input for sequencing was CD4+ or CD8+ T cells sorted from blood, taken in a trial of the OX40 agonist ivuxolimab. The receptors originated from an adult with an advanced solid tumor such as melanoma, head and neck, liver or kidney cancer. Both conserved end residues are part of each CDR3. Fields, in order: V gene, D gene, clone size, J gene, CDR3 DNA, CDR3 protein. The D gene is left open where the match is weak. A row's size may be missing; if present it is once, few, many or a size class.

TRBV27	TRBD2	-	TRBJ2-1	TGTGCCAGCGGTAGCGGGAGTATATACAATGAGCAGTTCTTC	CASGSGSIYNEQFF
TRBV19	-	-	TRBJ1-1	TGTGCCAGTAGTTCCTCGGACGGAAAGAACACTGAAGCTTTCTTT	CASSSSDGKNTEAFF
TRBV28	-	once	TRBJ2-3	TGTGCCAGCTATAGGGTTGTGACAGATACGCAGTATTTT	CASYRVVTDTQYF
TRBV30	-	once	TRBJ1-5	TGTGCCTGGCGGCATGGGTCTTCTAATCAGCCCCAGCATTTT	CAWRHGSSNQPQHF
TRBV2	-	-	TRBJ1-2	TGTGCCAGCAGTGCGAAGGGCAGAAAGTATGGCTACACCTTC	CASSAKGRKYGYTF
TRBV4-1	TRBD1	-	TRBJ2-7	TGCGCCGGCAGCCAAGATGGGACAGGGGCCGAGCAGTACTTC	CAGSQDGTGAEQYF
TRBV28	TRBD1	-	TRBJ2-7	TGTGCCAGCAGTTTATTGATCGGACAGGGGGCGAGCGACGAGCAGTACTTC	CASSLLIGQGASDEQYF
TRBV5-8	TRBD1	once	TRBJ2-1	TGTGCCAGCAGCTTGGACCAGGGGGACAATGAGCAGTTCTTC	CASSLDQGDNEQFF
TRBV19	-	-	TRBJ2-1	TGTGCCAGTCGTGCGGCCGAGTGGGACAATGAGCAGTTCTTC	CASRAAEWDNEQFF
TRBV20-1	-	-	TRBJ2-7	TGCAGTGCTAGCATTTCCTACGAGCAGTACTTC	CSASISYEQYF
TRBV29-1	TRBD2	-	TRBJ2-1	TGCAGCGTCGATCCCGGGACTAGCGGGTACAATGAGCAGTTCTTC	CSVDPGTSGYNEQFF
TRBV25-1	TRBD2	-	TRBJ2-3	TGTGCCAGCGATAGCGGGAGGGGGGATACGCAGTATTTT	CASDSGRGDTQYF
TRBV4-2	-	-	TRBJ1-2	TGTGCCAGCAGCCAAGGGGGACCCCCAGACAGAACAGCTAACTATGGCTACACCTTC	CASSQGGPPDRTANYGYTF
TRBV30	TRBD2	once	TRBJ2-3	TGTGCCTGGAGTGCGCTAGCGGACAACACAGATACGCAGTATTTT	CAWSALADNTDTQYF
TRBV6-1	-	-	TRBJ2-1	TGTGCCAGCAGTGAAGCGGCGTTTATCTACAATGAGCAGTTCTTC	CASSEAAFIYNEQFF
TRBV28	-	-	TRBJ1-2	TGTGCCAGCAGTTTCAGACTAGGGCATGGCTACACCTTC	CASSFRLGHGYTF
TRBV2	-	-	TRBJ2-3	TGTGCCAGCAGTGACCTCCGCACAGATACGCAGTATTTT	CASSDLRTDTQYF
TRBV29-1	-	-	TRBJ1-2	TGCAGCGTTGAGGGCTCAAGGGGCTACACCTTC	CSVEGSRGYTF
TRBV4-1	-	-	TRBJ2-2	TGCGCCAGCACCCCAGGTGGGGCGAGTTGGGTCGGGGAGCTGTTTTTT	CASTPGGASWVGELFF
TRBV28	-	-	TRBJ1-2	TGTGCCAGCAGTTTTGACAACTATGGCTACACCTTC	CASSFDNYGYTF
TRBV28	TRBD2	-	TRBJ2-7	TGTGCCAGCAGTACTAGGGGAAACGCACGGGACTCCTGGGAGGGGCTCTACGAGCAGTACTTC	CASSTRGNARDSWEGLYEQYF
TRBV4-1	TRBD2	once	TRBJ2-1	TGCGCCAGCAGCCAAGATACCCTAGCGGGGTTGTTCTTC	CASSQDTLAGLFF
TRBV6-6	TRBD2	once	TRBJ2-2	TGTGCCAGCAGCCCATTTGGGACTATAAACACCGGGGAGCTGTTTTTT	CASSPFGTINTGELFF
TRBV28	TRBD1	-	TRBJ1-5	TGTGCCAGCAGTTTAGGGGGAGGGGGCGATCAGCCCCAGCATTTT	CASSLGGGGDQPQHF
TRBV7-9	-	-	TRBJ1-4	TGTGCCAGCAGCTCATTGGCAGGCATAAATAATGAAAAACTGTTTTTT	CASSSLAGINNEKLFF
TRBV9	-	-	TRBJ2-3	TGTGCCAGCAGCGTAGTAGGGCTAGCGGATACGCAGTATTTT	CASSVVGLADTQYF
TRBV14	TRBD1	-	TRBJ2-1	TGTGCCAGCAGCCAATACCTAGTACCGAGACAGGGGGCGCGTAATGAGCAGTTCTTC	CASSQYLVPRQGARNEQFF
TRBV9	-	-	TRBJ2-5	TGTGCCAGCAGCGTAGGGAGGCAAGAGACCCAGTACTTC	CASSVGRQETQYF
TRBV5-4	-	-	TRBJ1-5	TGTGCCAGCAGCTTTTTTGGGGGTCAGCCCCAGCATTTT	CASSFFGGQPQHF
TRBV6-5	-	-	TRBJ2-7	TGTGCCAGCAGCCCCCAGGGTTACGAGCAGTACTTC	CASSPQGYEQYF
TRBV28	-	-	TRBJ1-3	TGTGCCAGCAGTTTATGGACGTCCTCTGGAAACACCATATATTTT	CASSLWTSSGNTIYF
TRBV9	TRBD1	once	TRBJ1-6	TGTGCCAGCAGCGTAGGTGGGACAGGGCAATCACCCCTCCACTTT	CASSVGGTGQSPLHF
TRBV5-6	TRBD1	-	TRBJ1-2	TGTGCCAGCAGCAGCGGGACAGGGCTTGGCTACACCTTC	CASSSGTGLGYTF
TRBV11-2	-	-	TRBJ2-1	TGTGCCAGCAGCCCCGGCCCTCTAGGGATCTACAATGAGCAGTTCTTC	CASSPGPLGIYNEQFF
TRBV5-4	-	-	TRBJ2-2	TGTGCCAGCAGCTCGACCACCGGGGAGCTGTTTTTT	CASSSTTGELFF
TRBV6-1	-	-	TRBJ1-5	TGTGCCAGCAGTGCGAGATTAGGGTCGAGCAATCAGCCCCAGCATTTT	CASSARLGSSNQPQHF
TRBV28	-	-	TRBJ1-2	TGTGCCAGCAGTTTTCAGGGGATCCTCAACTATGGCTACACCTTC	CASSFQGILNYGYTF
TRBV28	TRBD1	-	TRBJ2-4	TGTGCCAGCAGAACTGCACTTCAGGGGGCGGTATTAGCCAAAAACATTCAGTACTTC	CASRTALQGAVLAKNIQYF
TRBV6-6	-	-	TRBJ2-3	TGTGCCAGCAGTTACCCAGAGGACCCAGATACGCAGTATTTT	CASSYPEDPDTQYF
TRBV19	-	-	TRBJ2-1	TGTGCCAGTAGTTGGGGGGAAGGTAGGAATGAGCAGTTCTTC	CASSWGEGRNEQFF
TRBV5-5	-	-	TRBJ1-1	TGTGCCAGCAGCTTTCGGCAGGGAAACACTGAAGCTTTCTTT	CASSFRQGNTEAFF
TRBV4-2	TRBD1	-	TRBJ1-2	TGTGCCAGCAGCCTAACGACAGGGAGCGGCTATGGCTACACCTTC	CASSLTTGSGYGYTF
TRBV9	-	once	TRBJ1-3	TGTGCCAGCAGCGCCGGGACAGGAAACACCATATATTTT	CASSAGTGNTIYF
TRBV13	-	-	TRBJ2-5	TGTGCCAGCAGCTTAGGCCCGGAGACCCAGTACTTC	CASSLGPETQYF
TRBV7-8	-	-	TRBJ2-7	TGTGCCAGCAGCTTAGTTGGGAGTACAGCGTGGGACTACGAGCAGTACTTC	CASSLVGSTAWDYEQYF
TRBV28	-	-	TRBJ2-1	TGTGCCAGCAGCAGACCAAGGGTCTACAATGAGCAGTTCTTC	CASSRPRVYNEQFF
TRBV25-1	TRBD1	-	TRBJ1-1	TGTGCCAGCAGTGACCTCCTAACAGGGGAAAGAGCTTTCTTT	CASSDLLTGERAFF
TRBV4-2	-	-	TRBJ1-5	TGTGCCAGCAGCCAAGAATATGGAGGGGGCAATCAGCCCCAGCATTTT	CASSQEYGGGNQPQHF
TRBV4-3	TRBD1	-	TRBJ1-6	TGCGCCAGCAGCCAAGACGGAGGGGGCAGAAGACAGTCACCCCTCCACTTT	CASSQDGGGRRQSPLHF
TRBV9	-	-	TRBJ2-1	TGTGCCAGCAGCGCCCAGGCGAGCTCCTACAATGAGCAGTTCTTC	CASSAQASSYNEQFF
TRBV13	-	-	TRBJ2-3	TGTGCCAGCAGCTTACGGGGCACAGATACGCAGTATTTT	CASSLRGTDTQYF
TRBV9	TRBD2	-	TRBJ2-1	TGTGCCAGCAGCGTAGGGCTAGCGGTACACAATGAGCAGTTCTTC	CASSVGLAVHNEQFF
TRBV30	TRBD1	-	TRBJ1-1	TGTGCCTGGAGTAATCTACCGGGACAGGGTGGGAACACTGAAGCTTTCTTT	CAWSNLPGQGGNTEAFF
TRBV5-6	-	-	TRBJ2-3	TGTGCCAGCAGCTCGATTAGCACAGATACGCAGTATTTT	CASSSISTDTQYF
TRBV29-1	-	-	TRBJ2-3	TGCAGCGTTGAAGTGACAGGGAGGTTAGGAGATACGCAGTATTTT	CSVEVTGRLGDTQYF
TRBV6-1	-	-	TRBJ2-2	TGTGCCAGCAGTGAATTGACGGGGACCGGGGAGCTGTTTTTT	CASSELTGTGELFF
TRBV6-5	TRBD1	-	TRBJ1-2	TGTGCCAGCAGTTATGGACAGGGGGCACTTGGCTACACCTTC	CASSYGQGALGYTF
TRBV9	-	-	TRBJ2-6	TGTGCCAGCAGCGTAAATCGAAGGCTTTCTGGGGCCAACGTCCTGACTTTC	CASSVNRRLSGANVLTF
TRBV5-6	TRBD1	-	TRBJ2-4	TGTGCCAGCAGCTTGGCCGAGGGGGCGGACATTCAGTACTTC	CASSLAEGADIQYF
TRBV5-1	TRBD1	-	TRBJ2-1	TGCGCCAGCAGTGACGGGACAGGGGTAAACTACAATGAGCAGTTCTTC	CASSDGTGVNYNEQFF